Described below is a single TCR beta chain sequence and its context. Its antigen target is currently unknown. Qualities for individual bases were not recorded, and no much larger clone is one base off. Starting 14 to 28 days after the autologous transplant, patients began checkpoint therapy, which included ipilimumab at 1 mg/kg intravenously on day 1 of selected weeks. Patients received nivolumab at 3 mg/kg intravenously on day 1 of weeks 1, 4, 7, 10, and every two weeks through week 26. The study was a Phase Ib clinical trial testing combined checkpoint inhibition with ipilimumab and nivolumab as consolidation after autologous stem cell transplantation. This entry comes from a study of ipilimumab plus nivolumab after autologous stem cell transplantation (dated by TCRdb to the early 2020s). About the investigation overall: Trial patients received a median of roughly five ipilimumab doses and about 8 nivolumab doses. The DLBCL cohort included primary refractory and relapsed disease, with 18-month progression-free survival of approximately 87% and 28% respectively. Patients in the trial were undergoing autologous transplant and had high-risk diffuse large B cell lymphoma, mature T cell lymphoma, or multiple myeloma. The intent-to-treat population of the trial consisted of about 34 patients. Results the study describes overall, beyond this receptor: The authors stated that profiles of the T cell receptor repertoire, regulatory T cell phenotype and gut microbiota provided a biologic rationale for studying this approach further. Combined checkpoint inhibition as post-transplant consolidation was concluded by the authors to appear tolerable.

Taken from cysteine to phenylalanine, the CDR3 has 16 residues. The DNA shown is the 48-base CDR3, in frame from base 1. The germline V gene supplies CDR1 MGHRA and CDR2 YSYEKL. The trim is 3 bases for V and 2 bases for J, with a gap of 11 bases between the germline ends. Library prep was done by the immunoSEQ multiplex PCR assay. TCRdb re-hosts the immuneACCESS table, in-frame sequences only. Its copies lack some clones; in the studies checked, an unresolved V gene accounts for under half of them, and the cause for the rest is not known. Counted in this sample were about 24,000 clones; around 83% of them appeared once. The top ten clonotypes cover less than 5.5% of the sample.

This sequence was found in a male donor with diffuse large B-cell lymphoma. This receptor chain uses TRBV4-1 and TRBJ2-6; a confident D gene designation cannot be given. The source was PBMCs, collected in a trial of ipilimumab plus nivolumab as post-transplant consolidation. The CDR3 in this case is CASSQSHSPGANVLTF. DNA sequence: TGCGCCAGCAGCCAGAGTCACAGTCCTGGGGCCAACGTCCTGACTTTC.